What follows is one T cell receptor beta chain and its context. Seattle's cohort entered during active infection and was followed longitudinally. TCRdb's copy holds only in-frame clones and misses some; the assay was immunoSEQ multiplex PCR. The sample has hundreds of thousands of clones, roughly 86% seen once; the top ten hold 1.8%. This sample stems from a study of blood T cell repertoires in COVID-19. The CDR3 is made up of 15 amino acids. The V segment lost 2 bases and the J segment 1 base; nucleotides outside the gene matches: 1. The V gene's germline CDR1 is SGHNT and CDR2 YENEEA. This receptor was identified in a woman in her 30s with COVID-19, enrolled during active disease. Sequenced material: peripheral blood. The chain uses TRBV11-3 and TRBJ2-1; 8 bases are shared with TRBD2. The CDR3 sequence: CASSLRGGSYNEQFF. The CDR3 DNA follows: TGTGCCAGCAGCTTACGGGGGGGGTCCTACAATGAGCAGTTCTTC. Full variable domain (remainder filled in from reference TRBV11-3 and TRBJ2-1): EAGVVQSPRYKIIEKKQPVAFWCNPISGHNTLYWYLQNLGQGPELLIRYENEEAVDDSQLPKDRFSAERLKGVDSTLKIQPAELGDSAVYLCASSLRGGSYNEQFFGPGTRLTVL.